What follows are 29 T cell receptor beta chains derived from one specimen sequenced in a study of control samples from healthy donors and cancer patients. Sequencing used immunoSEQ multiplex PCR; TCRdb keeps in-frame clones, though not all of them. The table includes about 93,000 clones, about 88% detected once. Sample: blood. The receptors were sampled from a woman in her 70s in good health.

The gene calls are TRBV2 and TRBJ2-1; D perhaps matches TRBD2 (5 bases). Looked up from germline, CDR1 is SNHLY and CDR2 is FYNNEI. The CDR3 is 15 amino acids. With 7 bases removed from V and 4 bases from J, the gap between germline ends came to 17 bases. CDR3 in amino acids: CASTARRGLYNEQFF. The CDR3 coding sequence is TGTGCCAGCACCGCAAGGAGAGGGCTTTACAATGAGCAGTTCTTC.

The V call is TRBV18, the J call TRBJ2-3, with 10 nucleotides matching TRBD1. The CDR3 loop spans 17 amino acids. The J segment lost 3 bases and the V segment lost 4 bases, leaving 10 bases of the junction unmatched. Germline lookup yields CDR1 KGHSH and CDR2 LQKENI. The CDR3 is CASSLKPTGGSTDTQYF. The CDR3 coding sequence is TGTGCCAGCTCACTAAAACCGACAGGGGGCTCGACAGATACGCAGTATTTT.

The chain is built from TRBV6-5 and TRBJ2-7; the match to TRBD2 covers 8 bases. V lost 6 bases and J lost 0; bases outside the gene matches: 4. Germline V gives CDR1 MNHEY, CDR2 SVGAGI. This CDR3 region has 14 residues. CDR3 coding DNA: TGTGCCAGCAGCCTCGGGACTAGCTCCTACGAGCAGTACTTC. Encoded protein: CASSLGTSSYEQYF.

The rearrangement links TRBV13 to TRBJ2-7; D might be TRBD2 (7 bases). Trimming took 5 bases from V and 12 from J, leaving 23 bases between them. CDR1 is PRHDT, CDR2 FYEKMQ, per germline (reference sequence). The CDR3 extends over 14 amino acids. CDR3 DNA sequence: TGTGCCAGCAGCCTATGGAGTGGGGGGGCGGTACTGTACTTC. Its translation is CASSLWSGGAVLYF.

This chain connects TRBV5-1 to TRBJ1-4, with D perhaps TRBD1 (6 bases). CDR3 length equals 16 residues. V shed 0 bases and J shed 7 bases, with 16 bases lying between them. Germline V gene data show CDR1 as SGHRS and CDR2 as YFSETQ. The CDR3 DNA is TGCGCCAGCAGCTTGGCCCCAGGGGAAATTAGTGAAAAACTGTTTTTT. As protein: CASSLAPGEISEKLFF.

V is TRBV27 and J is TRBJ2-5; TRBD1 agrees at 12 bases. There are 15 residues in the CDR3. Trimming took 4 bases from V and 5 from J; bases not matched to a gene: 5. Germline V gene sequence: CDR1 MNHEY, CDR2 SMNVEV (reference sequence). In DNA, the CDR3 is TGTGCCAGCAGTTATACCGGGACAGGGGGCGAGACCCAGTACTTC. This gives the protein CASSYTGTGGETQYF.

CDR3 in amino acids: CASSVAVDSNQPQHF. In DNA form, the CDR3 reads TGTGCCAGCAGCGTAGCAGTAGATAGCAATCAGCCCCAGCATTTT. J is TRBJ1-5 and V is TRBV9; D gene ambiguous. There are 15 residues in the CDR3. Trimming left V 0 bases short and J 0 bases short, with 7 bases between. Germline CDR1 and CDR2: SGDLS and YYNGEE.

The J gene is TRBJ1-2, the V gene TRBV7-9, with 10 bases aligning to TRBD1. The CDR3 has 16 amino acids. Per germline, CDR1 SEHNR and CDR2 FQNEAQ (reference sequence). V was clipped by 7 bases and J by 4 bases; unmatched bases: 12. The CDR3 loop is CASTSFPTGGGYGYTF. The CDR3, as DNA: TGTGCCAGCACCTCTTTCCCGACAGGGGGCGGCTATGGCTACACCTTC. The whole variable domain, remainder taken from reference TRBV7-9 and TRBJ1-2, is DTGVSQNPRHKITKRGQNVTFRCDPISEHNRLYWYRQTLGQGPEFLTYFQNEAQLEKSRLLSDRFSAERPKGSFSTLEIQRTEQGDSAMYLCASTSFPTGGGYGYTFGSGTRLTVV.

The rearrangement uses TRBV5-1 and TRBJ2-1, with D maybe TRBD2 (5 bases). The CDR3 totals 15 residues. CDR1 is SGHRS, CDR2 YFSETQ, per germline. Trimming pared 0 bases from V and 3 bases from J, leaving 10 bases between. For the CDR3, the DNA is TGCGCCAGCAGCTTGGGGTCAGCGGTCTACAATGAGCAGTTCTTC. As protein: CASSLGSAVYNEQFF.

This rearrangement joins TRBV3-1 (or the pseudogene TRBV3-2) to TRBJ1-2; weak D call: TRBD1 (5 bases). V was trimmed by 4 bases and J by 4 bases, leaving 16 bases between them. Germline V CDR1 and CDR2: LGHDT, YNNKEL (reference sequence). This CDR3 region has 15 residues. The CDR3 DNA is TGTGCCAGCAGCCCCGTGGGGACGGCCCCCTATGGCTACACCTTC. Its translation is CASSPVGTAPYGYTF.

This CDR3 reads CASSLSTQSYEQYF. The CDR3 region has the DNA TGTGCCAGCAGCTTATCGACACAATCCTACGAGCAGTACTTC. This chain joins TRBV7-9 and TRBJ2-7; D uncertain. Germline values: CDR1 SEHNR, CDR2 FQNEAQ (reference sequence). The length of the CDR3 is 14 residues. V gave up 2 bases and J gave up 1 base, with 9 bases separating them. Based on the CDR3 plus reference TRBV7-9 and TRBJ2-7, the full variable domain is DTGVSQNPRHKITKRGQNVTFRCDPISEHNRLYWYRQTLGQGPEFLTYFQNEAQLEKSRLLSDRFSAERPKGSFSTLEIQRTEQGDSAMYLCASSLSTQSYEQYFGPGTRLTVT.

Note on this clone: At the DNA level, this CDR3 is encoded by other sequences in the same sample as well. This chain uses TRBV5-5 with TRBJ2-7, with 7 nucleotides matching TRBD2. Per the germline V gene, CDR1 is SGHKS and CDR2 is YYEKEE (reference sequence). The CDR3 extends over 16 amino acids. After removal of 0 bases from V and 2 bases from J, the junction contained 8 bases not matched to a gene. The CDR3 DNA reads as TGTGCCAGCAGCTTGGCCCTAGGACTAGACACCTACGAGCAGTACTTC. Protein sequence: CASSLALGLDTYEQYF.

V usage is TRBV19 and J usage is TRBJ1-2; 8 nucleotides line up with TRBD1. Germline-derived CDR1 and CDR2 are LNHDA and SQIVND (reference sequence). Trimming removed 3 bases from V and 8 bases from J; junction bases left unmatched: 5. CDR3 length: 13 amino acids. Here the CDR3 reads CASSIDRGDGYTF. In DNA, the CDR3 is TGTGCCAGTAGTATCGACAGGGGAGACGGCTACACCTTC.

CDR3 sequence reads: CASSLLGNYGYTF. Written as DNA, the CDR3 is TGTGCCAGCAGCCTCCTTGGGAACTATGGCTACACCTTC. The chain uses TRBV9 and TRBJ1-2, with unresolved D. The germline V and J ends were trimmed by 4 bases and 2 bases, with 9 bases remaining between them. CDR1 and CDR2 from the germline V gene are SGDLS and YYNGEE. This CDR3 is 13 amino acids long.

This chain links TRBV6-6 with TRBJ2-6, with D tentatively TRBD2 (5 bases). V was shortened by 5 bases and J by 2 bases, with 13 bases between the two germline ends. CDR3 size: 16 residues. CDR1 is MNHNY and CDR2 is SVGAGI in the germline V gene (reference sequence). The CDR3 reads CASSALGRAGANVLTF. CDR3 sequence (DNA): TGTGCCAGCAGTGCGTTAGGGCGGGCTGGGGCCAACGTCCTGACTTTC.

The rearrangement joins TRBV30 to TRBJ2-7, with D hard to call. The germline CDR1 and CDR2 sequences are GTSNPN and SVGIG (reference sequence). Trimming took off 5 bases at V and 4 bases at J, with 9 bases between the two ends. There are 11 residues in the CDR3. The CDR3 loop is CAWATLYEQYF. The CDR3 DNA reads as TGTGCCTGGGCCACATTATACGAGCAGTACTTC.

This clone has ten or more counts. The chain combines TRBV29-1 with TRBJ2-1; the D gene could be TRBD1 or TRBD2 (5 bases each). The germline V and J ends were trimmed by 4 bases and 10 bases, with 11 bases remaining between them. This CDR3 spans 11 amino acids. Germline V gene sequence: CDR1 SQVTM, CDR2 ANQGSEA. The CDR3 loop reads CSVGGVGEQFF. Written as DNA, the CDR3 is TGCAGCGTTGGAGGGGTCGGAGAGCAGTTCTTC.

The chain couples TRBV27 to TRBJ2-7; 7 nucleotides match TRBD2. Germline values: CDR1 MNHEY, CDR2 SMNVEV (reference sequence). The CDR3 runs 14 residues. V lost 3 bases and J lost 1; bases outside the gene matches: 3. As DNA, the CDR3 is TGTGCCAGCAGTTTTTACGGGGGGTCCTACGAGCAGTACTTC. This gives the protein CASSFYGGSYEQYF.

The chain is built from TRBV5-1 and TRBJ2-7, with D hard to call. This CDR3 is built from 15 residues. V lost 0 bases and J 2 bases, leaving 12 bases between the germline ends. Germline CDR1 SGHRS, CDR2 YFSETQ. In DNA, the CDR3 is TGCGCCAGCAGCTTGGTCTCTGGCTCACCCTACGAGCAGTACTTC. It specifies CASSLVSGSPYEQYF.

The V gene is TRBV5-4, the J gene TRBJ2-5; possibly TRBD2 for D (6 bases). The V end lost 4 bases, the J end lost 5 bases, and 15 bases lay between the germline ends. The CDR3 is 14 amino acids. Germline CDR1 and CDR2: SGHNT and YYREEE (reference sequence). The CDR3 loop is CASSRPTGEETQYF. CDR3 nucleotide sequence: TGTGCCAGCAGCCGCCCCACGGGGGAGGAGACCCAGTACTTC. The whole variable domain, filled in from reference TRBV5-4 and TRBJ2-5, reads ETGVTQSPTHLIKTRGQQVTLRCSSQSGHNTVSWYQQALGQGPQFIFQYYREEENGRGNFPPRFSGLQFPNYSSELNVNALELDDSALYLCASSRPTGEETQYFGPGTRLLVL.

This chain links TRBV28 with TRBJ1-2, with TRBD1 as a possible D gene (5 bases). Germline V gene lookup returns CDR1 MDHEN and CDR2 SYDVKM. The CDR3 contains 14 residues. V shed 5 bases and J shed 7 bases, with 17 bases lying between them. DNA for the CDR3: TGTGCCAGCAGTCAACCTCCGCAGGGTGGTGGCTACACCTTC. It is translated as CASSQPPQGGGYTF.

The chain uses TRBV30 and TRBJ1-2, with D perhaps matching TRBD1 (6 bases). The germline CDR1 and CDR2 sequences are GTSNPN and SVGIG (reference sequence). The CDR3 is made up of 14 amino acids. V was trimmed by 0 bases and J by 4 bases, leaving 12 bases between them. This CDR3 reads CAWSVTGQIYGYTF. In DNA, the CDR3 is TGTGCCTGGAGTGTAACGGGACAAATCTATGGCTACACCTTC.

The chain recombines TRBV27 with TRBJ1-1, with D maybe TRBD1 (6 bases). The CDR3 contains 14 residues. CDR1 MNHEY and CDR2 SMNVEV come from the germline V gene (reference sequence). Trimming took off 5 bases at V and 4 bases at J, with 14 bases between the two ends. CDR3 in DNA: TGTGCCAGCAGTCCCTTGACAGGTCCCACTGAAGCTTTCTTT. Protein product: CASSPLTGPTEAFF.

Of note for this clone: Other nucleotide sequences in the sample specify the same CDR3. The chain has TRBV30 and TRBJ1-1; D might be TRBD1 (5 bases). The CDR3 totals 14 residues. Trimming stripped 3 bases from V and 2 bases from J, with 13 bases between. Looked up from germline, CDR1 is GTSNPN and CDR2 is SVGIG (reference sequence). In nucleotides, the CDR3 is TGTGCCTGGAGCCCGGCGGGGGGAAACACTGAAGCTTTCTTT. Encoded protein: CAWSPAGGNTEAFF.

This chain joins TRBV7-9 and TRBJ1-2; D perhaps matches TRBD1 (6 bases). The CDR3 loop spans 15 amino acids. Trimming stripped 6 bases from V and 7 bases from J, with 21 bases between. The V gene's germline CDR1 is SEHNR and CDR2 FQNEAQ (reference sequence). CDR3 bases: TGTGCCAGCAGATCCCCGGGACACCTCGGGGGTGGCTACACCTTC. Its translation: CASRSPGHLGGGYTF. Filled out from reference TRBV7-9 and TRBJ1-2, the complete variable domain reads DTGVSQNPRHKITKRGQNVTFRCDPISEHNRLYWYRQTLGQGPEFLTYFQNEAQLEKSRLLSDRFSAERPKGSFSTLEIQRTEQGDSAMYLCASRSPGHLGGGYTFGSGTRLTVV.

The chain uses TRBV27 and TRBJ1-2, with 10 bases aligning to TRBD1. The CDR3 extends over 12 amino acids. The germline V gene has CDR1 MNHEY and CDR2 SMNVEV (reference sequence). V shed 6 bases, J shed 8 bases, and the junction held 3 bases outside the gene matches. The CDR3 coding sequence is TGTGCCAGCAGGACAGGGGGCGGGGGCTACACCTTC. Amino acid sequence: CASRTGGGGYTF.

V is TRBV7-6 and J is TRBJ1-1; no firm D call. CDR1 and CDR2 (germline): SGHVS, FNYEAQ. Trimming pared 1 base from V and 1 base from J, leaving 10 bases between. CDR3 length equals 15 residues. The CDR3, as DNA: TGTGCCAGCAGCTTAGAACCCCCAGGGAACACTGAAGCTTTCTTT. Translation gives CASSLEPPGNTEAFF.

V usage is TRBV9 and J usage is TRBJ1-2; 8 bases are a match to TRBD1. CDR3 length equals 15 residues. The germline CDR1 and CDR2 sequences are SGDLS and YYNGEE. V gave up 2 bases and J gave up 4 bases; unmatched junction bases: 7. CDR3: CASSVDGQGGYGYTF. In DNA, the CDR3 is TGTGCCAGCAGCGTCGACGGACAGGGAGGCTATGGCTACACCTTC.

The chain joins TRBV30 to TRBJ1-4; 9 nucleotides line up with TRBD1. Germline loops: CDR1 GTSNPN, CDR2 SVGIG (reference sequence). The CDR3 sequence is 14 residues long. V lost 2 bases, J lost 5 bases, and 3 bases stayed unmatched. CDR3 residues: CAWSTGGQNEKLFF. The CDR3 nucleotides are TGTGCCTGGAGTACAGGGGGCCAAAATGAAAAACTGTTTTTT.